What follows are 26 T cell receptor beta chains derived from one specimen sequenced in a study of T cells in localized non-small cell lung cancer (dated by TCRdb to 2020 to 2022). The library came from the immunoSEQ multiplex PCR assay. The table was pulled from immuneACCESS by TCRdb, which kept in-frame rearrangements only. Such tables lose some clones; where checked, under half of the loss comes from unresolved V genes, and the rest has no known cause. The sample table lists tens of thousands of clones, 70% to 90% of them with a count of one. Of the sample, 3.5% to 4% falls within the top ten clones. Sequenced material: peripheral blood, taken before any cancer treatment. Source of these receptors: a man aged 18 to 49 with stage I lung adenocarcinoma.

The chain is built from TRBV29-1 and TRBJ2-2, with 8 bases identical to TRBD2. CDR3 length equals 15 residues. Germline CDR1 is SQVTM and CDR2 is ANQGSEA. V was clipped by 5 bases and J by 2 bases; unmatched bases: 7. CDR3 residues: CSVSYSGDNTGELFF. For the CDR3, the DNA is TGCAGCGTTTCGTATAGCGGGGATAACACCGGGGAGCTGTTTTTT.

As for this clone: Other DNA sequences in the same sample also yield this CDR3. This rearrangement joins TRBV5-1 to TRBJ2-3; D possibly uses TRBD1 or TRBD2 (5 bases each). This CDR3 has 14 residues. Germline CDR1 reads SGHRS; CDR2 reads YFSETQ. The germline V and J ends were trimmed by 3 bases and 5 bases, with 13 bases remaining between them. The CDR3 region has the DNA TGCGCCAGCAGCTCGACGTCTGGGGGAGATACGCAGTATTTT. Its protein product is CASSSTSGGDTQYF.

This clone was observed a handful of times. The chain combines TRBV27 with TRBJ1-3; 7 bases are a match to TRBD1. From germline, CDR1 is MNHEY and CDR2 SMNVEV (reference sequence). The CDR3 totals 14 residues. The trim removed 6 bases at V and 2 bases at J, leaving 4 bases unmatched. CDR3 in DNA: TGTGCCAGCAGGACACAGGGGACTGGAAACACCATATATTTT. Translating gives CASRTQGTGNTIYF.

The chain joins TRBV28 to TRBJ2-3, with 11 bases identical to TRBD2. CDR3 length: 15 amino acids. The junction had 8 bases not matched to a gene; V was cut back by 8 bases and J by 4 bases. Germline V lookup: CDR1 MDHEN, CDR2 SYDVKM. CDR3 in amino acids: CASVSRSGGADTQYF. The CDR3 nucleotides are TGTGCCAGCGTCTCGCGTAGCGGGGGGGCAGATACGCAGTATTTT. Full variable domain (missing parts from reference TRBV28 and TRBJ2-3): DVKVTQSSRYLVKRTGEKVFLECVQDMDHENMFWYRQDPGLGLRLIYFSYDVKMKEKGDIPEGYSVSREKKERFSLILESASTNQTSMYLCASVSRSGGADTQYFGPGTRLTVL.

V gene TRBV28 combines with J gene TRBJ2-4; 9 bases line up with TRBD2. The ends lost 0 bases at V and 1 base at J; junction bases unmatched: 7. The CDR3 has 18 residues. Per the germline V gene, CDR1 is MDHEN and CDR2 is SYDVKM. In nucleotides, the CDR3 is TGTGCCAGCAGTTTATGGGCTAGCGGGGCGAGTGCCAAAAACATTCAGTACTTC. Protein product: CASSLWASGASAKNIQYF. The full variable domain, completed using reference TRBV28 and TRBJ2-4, is DVKVTQSSRYLVKRTGEKVFLECVQDMDHENMFWYRQDPGLGLRLIYFSYDVKMKEKGDIPEGYSVSREKKERFSLILESASTNQTSMYLCASSLWASGASAKNIQYFGAGTRLSVL.

This clone appeared a few times. The chain recombines TRBV19 with TRBJ2-2; unclear D gene. Trimming pared 5 bases from V and 2 bases from J, leaving 9 bases between. Germline assignment: CDR1 LNHDA and CDR2 SQIVND (reference sequence). The CDR3 loop spans 14 amino acids. CDR3 nucleotides: TGTGCCAGTAGTTTGTCGGGTAACACCGGGGAGCTGTTTTTT. Amino acids: CASSLSGNTGELFF.

V and J are TRBV5-5 and TRBJ1-5; D is perhaps TRBD1 (5 bases). The CDR3 runs 17 residues. From germline, CDR1 is SGHKS and CDR2 YYEKEE (reference sequence). The V and J ends lost 4 bases and 0 bases respectively, with 17 bases between them. CDR3 amino acids: CASSESGAAYSNQPQHF. The DNA for the CDR3 is TGTGCCAGCAGCGAATCCGGGGCAGCTTATAGCAATCAGCCCCAGCATTTT.

The CDR3 sequence: CASRRGGEGNNSPLHF. DNA for the CDR3: TGTGCCAGCCGGAGGGGGGGCGAGGGGAATAATTCACCCCTCCACTTT. This chain connects TRBV7-9 to TRBJ1-6, with D perhaps matching TRBD1 (6 bases). Germline CDR1 SEHNR, CDR2 FQNEAQ (reference sequence). The CDR3 sequence is 16 residues long. Trimming cost V 8 bases and J 5 bases, with 19 bases left between them.

This clone was seen a single time. V and J are TRBV11-1 and TRBJ2-1, with a possible D match to TRBD2 (7 bases). The CDR3 spans 15 residues. The germline V gene has CDR1 SGHAT and CDR2 FQDESV (reference sequence). Trimming took off 5 bases at V and 5 bases at J, with 16 bases between the two ends. In DNA form, the CDR3 reads TGTGCCAGCAGCCAGAGCGGGACAAGAGACAATGAGCAGTTCTTC. Translated, it gives CASSQSGTRDNEQFF. The whole variable domain, remainder taken from reference TRBV11-1 and TRBJ2-1, is EAEVAQSPRYKITEKSQAVAFWCDPISGHATLYWYRQILGQGPELLVQFQDESVVDDSQLPKDRFSAERLKGVDSTLKIQPAELGDSAMYLCASSQSGTRDNEQFFGPGTRLTVL.

This clone has only a few counts. This chain uses TRBV29-1 with TRBJ1-1; D is uncertain. The V end lost 4 bases, the J end lost 5 bases, and 5 bases lay between the germline ends. The CDR3 covers 10 residues. Per the germline V gene, CDR1 is SQVTM and CDR2 is ANQGSEA. CDR3 DNA: TGCAGCGTTGCCGGTACTGAAGCTTTCTTT. Protein sequence: CSVAGTEAFF.

This chain connects TRBV19 to TRBJ2-2; tentatively, D is TRBD2 (6 bases). V dropped 1 base and J dropped 4 bases, with 10 bases sitting between them. This CDR3 has 15 residues. Germline loops: CDR1 LNHDA, CDR2 SQIVND (reference sequence). The CDR3 DNA sequence: TGTGCCAGTAGTATAGTAAGGAGGGGCACCGGGGAGCTGTTTTTT. The encoded protein is CASSIVRRGTGELFF.

This chain links TRBV30 with TRBJ2-5; tentatively, D is TRBD2 (5 bases). Trimming took 1 base from V and 4 from J, leaving 19 bases between them. The CDR3 loop spans 16 amino acids. Germline V gene lookup returns CDR1 GTSNPN and CDR2 SVGIG (reference sequence). CDR3 amino acids: CAWSDSGLALIETQYF. CDR3 nucleotides: TGTGCCTGGAGTGACTCAGGACTTGCCTTGATAGAGACCCAGTACTTC.

This chain links TRBV4-1 with TRBJ1-2; weak D call: TRBD1 (5 bases). Germline values: CDR1 MGHRA, CDR2 YSYEKL. Trimming cost V 3 bases and J 4 bases, with 6 bases left between them. This CDR3 has 12 residues. The CDR3 is CASSQGTYGYTF. CDR3 DNA sequence: TGCGCCAGCAGCCAGGGGACCTATGGCTACACCTTC.

The chain employs TRBV7-9 and TRBJ1-1; TRBD1 is a possible D gene (6 bases). Germline values: CDR1 SEHNR, CDR2 FQNEAQ (reference sequence). This CDR3 comprises 15 residues. The V and J ends lost 2 bases and 8 bases respectively, with 18 bases between them. The CDR3 here is CASSLRGTIQQEAFF. For the CDR3, the DNA is TGTGCCAGCAGCTTACGCGGGACAATACAACAGGAAGCTTTCTTT. The entire variable domain, with the rest obtained from reference TRBV7-9 and TRBJ1-1, is as follows: DTGVSQNPRHKITKRGQNVTFRCDPISEHNRLYWYRQTLGQGPEFLTYFQNEAQLEKSRLLSDRFSAERPKGSFSTLEIQRTEQGDSAMYLCASSLRGTIQQEAFFGQGTRLTVV.

The genes are TRBV30 and TRBJ1-5; 8 bases map to TRBD1. The CDR3 is 14 amino acids. V shed 2 bases, J shed 4 bases, and the junction held 4 bases outside the gene matches. The germline gives CDR1 GTSNPN, CDR2 SVGIG (reference sequence). The CDR3 loop reads CAWSQDRGNQPQHF. The CDR3 DNA reads as TGTGCCTGGAGTCAAGACAGGGGAAATCAGCCCCAGCATTTT.

The V gene is TRBV4-3, the J gene TRBJ1-2; 9 bases line up with TRBD1. Germline V lookup: CDR1 LGHNA, CDR2 YSLEER. This CDR3 comprises 14 residues. V shed 0 bases, J shed 10 bases, and the junction held 6 bases outside the gene matches. CDR3 sequence: CASSQDRDRGFYTF. CDR3 coding DNA: TGCGCCAGCAGCCAAGATCGAGACAGGGGGTTCTACACCTTC.

This clone has just a few counts. This chain links TRBV4-3 with TRBJ1-4, with 11 bases that match TRBD1. V trimming: 0 bases; J trimming: 7 bases; junction bases outside the gene matches: 10. Germline V lookup: CDR1 LGHNA, CDR2 YSLEER. The CDR3 is 18 residues long. The CDR3 sequence: CASSQDPGQGGPGEKLFF. CDR3 coding DNA: TGCGCCAGCAGCCAAGATCCGGGACAGGGGGGACCGGGTGAAAAACTGTTTTTT.

The chain uses TRBV11-1 and TRBJ2-3; no firm D call. The CDR3 totals 14 residues. CDR1 is SGHAT, CDR2 FQDESV, per germline (reference sequence). V lost 1 base to trimming and J lost 4 bases, with 9 bases between them. Here the CDR3 reads CASSLDGPPDTQYF. CDR3 bases: TGTGCCAGCAGCTTAGACGGGCCCCCAGATACGCAGTATTTT.

The V gene is TRBV5-4, the J gene TRBJ1-2, with D uncertain. This CDR3 has 13 amino acids. CDR1 SGHNT and CDR2 YYREEE come from the germline V gene (reference sequence). The V end lost 1 base, the J end lost 2 bases, and 6 bases lay between the germline ends. CDR3 sequence (DNA): TGTGCCAGCAGCTTGAAGTTGAACTATGGCTACACCTTC. Protein: CASSLKLNYGYTF.

V usage is TRBV5-4 and J usage is TRBJ1-4; D call uncertain. Trimming left V 0 bases short and J 8 bases short, with 2 bases between. CDR3 length: 11 residues. In germline, CDR1 is SGHNT, CDR2 YYREEE (reference sequence). CDR3 coding DNA: TGTGCCAGCAGCTTGGGGGAAAAACTGTTTTTT. Translating gives CASSLGEKLFF.

The chain carries TRBV20-1 and TRBJ2-2; no firm D call. This CDR3 has 11 residues. Looked up from germline, CDR1 is DFQATT and CDR2 is SNEGSKA (reference sequence). V dropped 5 bases and J dropped 7 bases, with 8 bases sitting between them. CDR3: CSAPDGGELFF. As DNA, the CDR3 is TGCAGTGCTCCGGACGGCGGGGAGCTGTTTTTT.

The J gene is TRBJ2-4, the V gene TRBV4-3; 14 bases are a match to TRBD2. The CDR3 totals 16 residues. The J segment lost 7 bases and the V segment lost 5 bases, leaving 7 bases of the junction unmatched. The V gene's germline CDR1 is LGHNA and CDR2 YSLEER. The CDR3 protein is CASSSRLAGGPNIQYF. CDR3 nucleotide sequence: TGCGCCAGCAGCTCCCGACTAGCGGGGGGGCCTAACATTCAGTACTTC.

The V gene is TRBV5-1, the J gene TRBJ1-4; D unresolved. The CDR3 consists of 17 residues. The germline CDR1 and CDR2 sequences are SGHRS and YFSETQ. Trimming took off 0 bases at V and 0 bases at J, with 12 bases between the two ends. The CDR3 spells CASSLAENPATNEKLFF. CDR3 coding DNA: TGCGCCAGCAGCTTGGCGGAGAACCCCGCAACTAATGAAAAACTGTTTTTT.

The rearrangement links TRBV5-8 to TRBJ1-1; D is undetermined. CDR1 SGHTS and CDR2 YDEGEE come from the germline V gene. Trimming shortened V by 2 bases and J by 1 base, and 12 bases separated the two germline ends. The CDR3 is 15 residues long. The CDR3 loop is CASSLEATANTEAFF. The CDR3 nucleotides are TGTGCCAGCAGCTTAGAGGCCACGGCGAACACTGAAGCTTTCTTT.

The genes are TRBV5-1 and TRBJ1-6; D gene ambiguous. The germline V gene has CDR1 SGHRS and CDR2 YFSETQ. The CDR3 has 16 amino acids. Deletions cut 0 bases from V and 7 bases from J, with 14 bases between. CDR3 region: CASSLGQPGGNSPLHF. The DNA for the CDR3 is TGCGCCAGCAGCTTGGGGCAGCCCGGAGGGAATTCACCCCTCCACTTT.

V is TRBV7-9 and J is TRBJ2-2; D is ambiguous. Germline assignment: CDR1 SEHNR and CDR2 FQNEAQ (reference sequence). This CDR3 has 17 amino acids. The V gene lost 2 bases and the J gene lost 0 bases, with 13 bases spanning the gap. The DNA for the CDR3 is TGTGCCAGCAGCTTATCCCTCGCTCAGGCGAACACCGGGGAGCTGTTTTTT. Translation: CASSLSLAQANTGELFF.